This TCR beta chain originates from a study of cytomegalovirus exposure and HLA in healthy donors. Study-wide points: Later work showed greater clonal expansion in HLA-associated TCR beta chains than in equally common others. Highest at DRB1 and lowest at HLA-C, TCR association rates differed among HLA loci in a later analysis. The authors reported that TCR beta sequences could predict HLA-A and HLA-B alleles. These predictions were accurate for most subjects in the first cohort.

CDR3 length: 15 amino acids. The V end lost 1 base, the J end lost 6 bases, and 16 bases lay between the germline ends. Germline V gene data show CDR1 as SGHTS and CDR2 as YDEGEE. This PCR relied on a set of 60 Vbeta primers and 13 Jbeta primers. The data were produced by immunoSEQ multiplex PCR, yet TCRdb's version contains in-frame clones alone and is incomplete. The sample includes about 160,000 clones, roughly 80% of them seen just once. Concerning this clone itself: Its matching antigen is unknown.

The sequenced sample was PBMCs. The V and J genes are TRBV5-8 and TRBJ1-1; D not resolved. The receptor was isolated from a man aged 50 or older in good health and CMV-seropositive. Written as DNA, the CDR3 is TGTGCCAGCAGCTTGTGGGTGCCGGGTGGCGCTGAAGCTTTCTTT. As protein: CASSLWVPGGAEAFF.